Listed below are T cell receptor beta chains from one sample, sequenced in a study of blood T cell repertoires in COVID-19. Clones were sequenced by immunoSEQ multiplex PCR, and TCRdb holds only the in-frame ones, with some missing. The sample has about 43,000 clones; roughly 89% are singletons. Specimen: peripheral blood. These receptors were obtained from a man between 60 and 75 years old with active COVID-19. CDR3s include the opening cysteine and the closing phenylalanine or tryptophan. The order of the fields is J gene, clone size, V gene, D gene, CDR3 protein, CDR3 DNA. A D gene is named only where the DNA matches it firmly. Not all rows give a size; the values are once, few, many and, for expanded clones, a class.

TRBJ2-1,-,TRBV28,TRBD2,CASNPGLAFNEQFF,TGTGCGAGCAATCCGGGACTAGCTTTCAATGAGCAGTTCTTC
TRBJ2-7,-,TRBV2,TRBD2,CASSLAGEGYEQYF,TGTGCCAGCAGTCTAGCGGGAGAAGGGTACGAGCAGTACTTC
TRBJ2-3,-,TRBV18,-,CASSGRQAITDTQYF,TGTGCCAGCTCAGGGAGGCAAGCAATCACAGATACGCAGTATTTT
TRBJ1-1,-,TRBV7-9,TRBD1,CASSWNRGMDTEAFF,TGTGCCAGCAGCTGGAACAGGGGCATGGACACTGAAGCTTTCTTT
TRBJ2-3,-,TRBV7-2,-,CASSPSTDTQYF,TGTGCCAGCAGCCCTAGCACAGATACGCAGTATTTT
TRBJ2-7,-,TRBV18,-,CASSPYLEYEQYF,TGTGCCAGCTCACCCTACCTGGAGTACGAGCAGTACTTC
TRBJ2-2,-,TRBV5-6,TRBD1,CASSLAGGSTGELFF,TGTGCCAGCAGCTTAGCAGGGGGCAGTACCGGGGAGCTGTTTTTT
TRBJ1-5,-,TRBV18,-,CASSSGTPDQPQHF,TGTGCCAGCTCGTCCGGGACACCAGATCAGCCCCAGCATTTT
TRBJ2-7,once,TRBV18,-,CASSPPSSQSEQYF,TGTGCCAGCTCACCACCGTCTTCGCAGTCCGAGCAGTACTTC
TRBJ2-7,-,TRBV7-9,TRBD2,CASSPSQGGRQYF,TGTGCCAGCAGCCCATCCCAGGGAGGGAGACAGTACTTC
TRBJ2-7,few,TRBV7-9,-,CASSLDGIYEQYF,TGTGCCAGCAGCTTAGATGGCATTTACGAGCAGTACTTC
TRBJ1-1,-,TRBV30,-,CAWSLFGQLNTEAFF,TGTGCCTGGAGTCTCTTTGGGCAGCTGAACACTGAAGCTTTCTTT
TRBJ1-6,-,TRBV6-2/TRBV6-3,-,CASSPPPRGDSPLHF,TGTGCCAGCAGTCCCCCCCCGCGGGGGGATTCACCCCTCCACTTT
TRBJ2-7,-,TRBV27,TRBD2,CASSPQPPLAGSEEQYF,TGTGCCAGCAGTCCCCAACCCCCGCTAGCGGGGAGTGAAGAGCAGTACTTC
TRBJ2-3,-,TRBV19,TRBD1,CASSILSGQGADTQYF,TGTGCCAGTAGTATCCTGTCGGGACAGGGGGCAGATACGCAGTATTTT
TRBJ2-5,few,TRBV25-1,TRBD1,CASSESGTGQETQYF,TGTGCCAGCAGTGAATCGGGGACAGGGCAAGAGACCCAGTACTTC
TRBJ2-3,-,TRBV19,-,CASSSGAWDTQYF,TGTGCCAGTAGTTCTGGGGCCTGGGATACGCAGTATTTT
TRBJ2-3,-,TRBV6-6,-,CASNDRDRGSDTQYF,TGTGCCAGCAATGACCGGGACCGGGGGTCAGATACGCAGTATTTT
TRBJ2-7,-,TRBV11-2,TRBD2,CASSFSGLSYEQYF,TGTGCCAGCAGCTTTAGCGGGCTCTCCTACGAGCAGTACTTC
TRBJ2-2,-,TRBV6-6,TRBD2,CASSPSLGLDRTGELFF,TGTGCCAGCAGTCCGAGCTTGGGACTAGATCGTACCGGGGAGCTGTTTTTT
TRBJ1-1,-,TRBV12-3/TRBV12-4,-,CASSARDRAEAFF,TGTGCCAGCAGTGCCAGGGATAGGGCTGAAGCTTTCTTT
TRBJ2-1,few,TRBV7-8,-,CASSLGGSGSYNEQFF,TGTGCCAGCAGCTTAGGGGGTAGCGGCTCCTACAATGAGCAGTTCTTC
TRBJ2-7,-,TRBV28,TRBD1,CASSPRQGASEQYF,TGTGCCAGCAGCCCGAGACAGGGAGCGAGCGAGCAGTACTTC
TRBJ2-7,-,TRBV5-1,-,CASSYTGIGSYEQYF,TGCGCCAGCAGTTATACCGGGATCGGCTCCTACGAGCAGTACTTC
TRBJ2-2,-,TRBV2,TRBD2,CASKASGVGELFF,TGTGCCAGCAAGGCTAGCGGGGTCGGGGAGCTGTTTTTT
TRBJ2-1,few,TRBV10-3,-,CASGTSYNEQFF,TGTGCCAGCGGGACTTCCTACAATGAGCAGTTCTTC
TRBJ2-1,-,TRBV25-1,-,CASSERAGRRAEGNEQFF,TGTGCCAGCAGTGAACGGGCAGGTCGGAGGGCGGAGGGCAATGAGCAGTTCTTC
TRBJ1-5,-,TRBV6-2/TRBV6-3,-,CASSSGETPQHF,TGTGCCAGCAGTTCAGGTGAGACACCCCAGCATTTT
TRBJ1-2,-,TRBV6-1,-,CASSEEAGAQAYTF,TGTGCCAGCAGTGAAGAGGCAGGTGCTCAAGCCTACACCTTC
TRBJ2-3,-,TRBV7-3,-,CASSLGQNLGTDTQYF,TGTGCCAGCAGCTTAGGACAGAATCTAGGCACAGATACGCAGTATTTT